The clone carrying this T cell receptor beta chain was recorded once. The antigen is unknown. The sample holds other DNA sequences that translate to the same CDR3. The source of the sample is a study of T cell responses to AZD1222 COVID-19 vaccine. Looking at the study overall: Researchers grouped second doses given at about 4 or about 12 weeks into one pool. The study's findings and limits: Nearly half of spike-specific TCRs reportedly go after variant regions that carry no mutations. Clonal diversity may have been underestimated, and the donors were mostly white British, with more females than males. There were vaccine-associated CD4 TCRs across spike, dominant at 160-218 and 743-854.

The repertoire was sequenced with immunoSEQ multiplex PCR; TCRdb's copy has only in-frame clones and lacks some. Altogether some 130,000 clones are present, 84% being singletons, with the ten largest covering 4.1%. CDR1 KGHSH and CDR2 LQKENI come from the germline V gene. This CDR3 has 14 amino acids. V gave up 1 base and J gave up 1 base, with 7 bases separating them. The material sequenced was peripheral blood, taken on day 0 of AZD1222 vaccination. The receptor was derived from an adult in good health. V and J are TRBV18 and TRBJ1-1; D is uncertain. This CDR3 is CASSPQGANTEAFF. CDR3 nucleotides: TGTGCCAGCTCACCACAGGGAGCGAACACTGAAGCTTTCTTT. Variable domain in full (rest from reference TRBV18 and TRBJ1-1): NAGVMQNPRHLVRRRGQEARLRCSPMKGHSHVYWYRQLPEEGLKFMVYLQKENIIDESGMPKERFSAEFPKEGPSILRIQQVVRGDSAAYFCASSPQGANTEAFFGQGTRLTVV.